What follows is one TCR beta chain and its context. Antigen specificity is unknown. The data stem from a study of T cell responses to AZD1222 COVID-19 vaccine. Whole-study results and caveats: Regions 160-218 and 743-854 held dominance among vaccine-associated CD4 TCRs, which spanned spike.

Method: immunoSEQ multiplex PCR; TCRdb's copy keeps in-frame clones and lacks some. Seen here are hundreds of thousands of clones, around 92% observed once, and the top ten hold less than 0.65%. CDR1 is MGHRA and CDR2 is YSYEKL in the germline V gene. V lost 4 bases and J lost 4, with 8 bases in between. This CDR3 has 13 residues. V is TRBV4-1 and J is TRBJ1-3; no clear D gene. This material consisted of peripheral blood, taken 28 days after the second AZD1222 dose. The clonotype was recovered from an adult who received the AZD1222 COVID-19 vaccine. The CDR3 region is CASSLPLGNTIYF. CDR3 nucleotides: TGCGCCAGCAGCCTCCCTCTGGGAAACACCATATATTTT.